The 8 T cell receptor beta chains below were found in one sample sequenced in a study of T cell repertoires in cytomegalovirus infection. Antigens for these TCRs are unknown. TCRdb used MiXCR to reprocess the reads, holding one entry per CDR3 protein. The data show roughly 920,000 distinct CDR3 sequences, roughly 30% seen once. The sample in question was cultured CD8+ T cells from PBMCs, obtained from culture after CMV antigen stimulation. Receptor source: a human donor in good health (CMV status not recorded). Some clones in this sample may be carry-over from other donors' samples.

A few counts support this clonotype. The V and J genes are TRBV12-3 or TRBV12-4 and TRBJ2-3, with 7 bases aligning to TRBD2. The CDR3 is made up of 14 amino acids. J gave up 5 bases and V 7 bases, and 9 bases lay outside the gene matches. Here the CDR3 DNA reads TGTGCCAGCACTTCAGGGCGGGGGAGAGATACGCAGTATTTT. Translating it yields CASTSGRGRDTQYF.

This chain joins TRBV7-2 and TRBJ1-2; the D is unclear. The germline V and J ends were trimmed by 5 bases and 8 bases, with 15 bases remaining between them. The germline V gene encodes CDR1 SGHTA and CDR2 FQGNSA. This CDR3 spans 13 amino acids. The CDR3 is CASSPGGVRGYTF. The CDR3 DNA reads TGTGCCAGCAGCCCTGGTGGGGTGAGGGGCTACACCTTC.

V gene TRBV24-1 combines with J gene TRBJ2-5; TRBD2 agrees at 10 bases. J was trimmed by 0 bases and V by 4 bases; bases with no gene match: 4. Germline V lookup: CDR1 KGHDR, CDR2 SFDVKD. The length of the CDR3 is 16 residues. For the CDR3, the DNA is TGTGCCACCAGTGACGTAGCGGGGGGATACCAAGAGACCCAGTACTTC. It translates to CATSDVAGGYQETQYF.

The genes are TRBV20-1 and TRBJ2-7, with 7 bases identical to TRBD1. There are 14 residues in the CDR3. The germline CDR1 and CDR2 sequences are DFQATT and SNEGSKA (reference sequence). V lost 5 bases and J lost 5; bases outside the gene matches: 12. CDR3 bases: TGCAGTGCTGAGACGGCCGGGACAGAAGACGAGCAGTACGTC. Protein product: CSAETAGTEDEQYV.

This rearrangement joins TRBV19 to TRBJ2-2, with TRBD1 as a possible D gene (6 bases). The CDR3 is 16 amino acids. With 3 bases removed from V and 7 bases from J, the gap between germline ends came to 18 bases. Per germline, CDR1 LNHDA and CDR2 SQIVND (reference sequence). The CDR3 coding sequence is TGTGCCAGTAGTATTTTTCCGGGGACACGGATCGGGGAGCTGTTTTTT. It encodes CASSIFPGTRIGELFF. Drawing the rest from reference TRBV19 and TRBJ2-2, the complete variable domain is DGGITQSPKYLFRKEGQNVTLSCEQNLNHDAMYWYRQDPGQGLRLIYYSQIVNDFQKGDIAEGYSVSREKKESFPLTVTSAQKNPTAFYLCASSIFPGTRIGELFFGEGSRLTVL.

This clonotype was found many times. The gene calls are TRBV7-6 and TRBJ2-5, with 8 nucleotides matching TRBD2. Germline loops: CDR1 SGHVS, CDR2 FNYEAQ. CDR3 length equals 17 residues. After removal of 1 base from V and 5 bases from J, the junction contained 12 bases not matched to a gene. In nucleotides, the CDR3 is TGTGCCAGCAGCTTAGAATGGGCTAGCGGGTACGGGGAGACCCAGTACTTC. Protein: CASSLEWASGYGETQYF.

The V gene is TRBV7-6, the J gene TRBJ1-2, with no clear D. V was clipped by 4 bases and J by 1 base, with 13 bases between them. The CDR3 has 15 residues. The germline gives CDR1 SGHVS, CDR2 FNYEAQ. The CDR3 coding sequence is TGTGCCAGCAGCTACCCCTTGGTGGATAACTATGGCTACACCTTC. Its translation is CASSYPLVDNYGYTF.

V gene TRBV29-1 combines with J gene TRBJ1-1; 7 nucleotides line up with TRBD1. The CDR3 covers 13 residues. J gave up 5 bases and V 6 bases, and 9 bases lay outside the gene matches. CDR1 SQVTM and CDR2 ANQGSEA come from the germline V gene. The CDR3 nucleotides read TGCAGCGTAATACAGGGGCAGGGGACTGAAGCTTTCTTT. It yields the protein CSVIQGQGTEAFF.